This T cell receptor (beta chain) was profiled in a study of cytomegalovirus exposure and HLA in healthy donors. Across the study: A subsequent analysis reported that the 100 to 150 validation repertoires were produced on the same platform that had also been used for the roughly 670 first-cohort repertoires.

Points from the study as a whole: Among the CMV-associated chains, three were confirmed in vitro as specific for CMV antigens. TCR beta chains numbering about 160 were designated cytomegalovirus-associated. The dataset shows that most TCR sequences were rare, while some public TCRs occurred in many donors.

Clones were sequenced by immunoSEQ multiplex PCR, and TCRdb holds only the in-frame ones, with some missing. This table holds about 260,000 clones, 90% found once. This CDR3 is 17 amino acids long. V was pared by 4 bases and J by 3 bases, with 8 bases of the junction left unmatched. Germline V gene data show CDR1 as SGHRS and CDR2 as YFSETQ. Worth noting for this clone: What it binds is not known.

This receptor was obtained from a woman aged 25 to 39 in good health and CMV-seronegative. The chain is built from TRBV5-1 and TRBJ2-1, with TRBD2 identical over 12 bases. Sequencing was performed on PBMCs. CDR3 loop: CASSPTPTSGSYNEQFF. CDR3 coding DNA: TGCGCCAGCAGCCCGACTCCGACTAGCGGGAGCTACAATGAGCAGTTCTTC.